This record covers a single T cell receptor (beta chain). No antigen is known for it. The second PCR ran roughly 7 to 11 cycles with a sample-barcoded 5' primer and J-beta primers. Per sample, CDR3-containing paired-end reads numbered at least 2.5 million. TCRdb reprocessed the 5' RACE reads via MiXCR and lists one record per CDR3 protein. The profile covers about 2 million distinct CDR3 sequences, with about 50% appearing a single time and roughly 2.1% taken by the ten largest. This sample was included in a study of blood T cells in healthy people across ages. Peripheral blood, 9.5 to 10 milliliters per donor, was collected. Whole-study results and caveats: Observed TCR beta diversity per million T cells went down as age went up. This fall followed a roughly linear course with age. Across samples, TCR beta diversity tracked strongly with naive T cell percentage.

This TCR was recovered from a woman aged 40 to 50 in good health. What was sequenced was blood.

CDR3 residues: CASSQESQGFIYYEQYF. CDR3 in DNA: TGCGCCAGCAGCCAAGAATCTCAGGGATTTATCTACTACGAGCAGTACTTC. This chain links TRBV4-1 with TRBJ2-7, with TRBD1 as a possible D gene (5 bases). V shed 0 bases and J shed 3 bases, with 18 bases lying between them. Germline values: CDR1 MGHRA, CDR2 YSYEKL. The CDR3 contains 17 residues.